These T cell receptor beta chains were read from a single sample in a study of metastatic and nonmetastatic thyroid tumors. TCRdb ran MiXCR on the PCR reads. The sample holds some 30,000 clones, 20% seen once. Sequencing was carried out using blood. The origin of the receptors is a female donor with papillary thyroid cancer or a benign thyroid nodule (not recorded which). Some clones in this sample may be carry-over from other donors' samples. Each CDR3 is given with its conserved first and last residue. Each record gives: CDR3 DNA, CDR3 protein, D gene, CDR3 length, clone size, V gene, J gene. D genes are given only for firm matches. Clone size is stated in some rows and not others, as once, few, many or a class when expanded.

CDR3nt: TGCGCCAGCAGTTTAGCGGGAGGGTACAATGAGCAGTTCTTC
CDR3aa: CASSLAGGYNEQFF
d_gene: TRBD2
len: 14
abundance: -
v_gene: TRBV10-2
j_gene: TRBJ2-1

CDR3nt: TGTGCCAGCAGCCCTTTGATCCTGACAGGGGGGACGAGGGAGACCCAGTACTTC
CDR3aa: CASSPLILTGGTRETQYF
d_gene: TRBD1
len: 18
abundance: -
v_gene: TRBV4-2
j_gene: TRBJ2-5

CDR3nt: TGTGCCAGCAGTGAAGCTCAGGGAACCTACGAGCAGTACTTC
CDR3aa: CASSEAQGTYEQYF
d_gene: -
len: 14
abundance: -
v_gene: TRBV6-1
j_gene: TRBJ2-7

CDR3nt: TGTGCCAGTCGAGACGTAAGGGGAAGACAATCCTACGAGCAGTACTTC
CDR3aa: CASRDVRGRQSYEQYF
d_gene: -
len: 16
abundance: many
v_gene: TRBV19
j_gene: TRBJ2-7

CDR3nt: TGTGCCAGCAGCGTAGTAAGCCGAGTGGGGGGAGATCAGCCCCAGCATTTT
CDR3aa: CASSVVSRVGGDQPQHF
d_gene: -
len: 17
abundance: many
v_gene: TRBV9
j_gene: TRBJ1-5

CDR3nt: TGTGCCATCAGTGGGAAGGGACCAGATACGCAGTATTTT
CDR3aa: CAISGKGPDTQYF
d_gene: -
len: 13
abundance: many
v_gene: TRBV10-3
j_gene: TRBJ2-3

CDR3nt: TGCGCCAGCAGCTTGAGTTCCGCCAACACTGAAGCTTTCTTT
CDR3aa: CASSLSSANTEAFF
d_gene: -
len: 14
abundance: many
v_gene: TRBV5-1
j_gene: TRBJ1-1

CDR3nt: TGTGCCAGCAGTGTTGGAGTAGCGGTCTTTTCAGATACGCAGTATTTT
CDR3aa: CASSVGVAVFSDTQYF
d_gene: -
len: 16
abundance: -
v_gene: TRBV2
j_gene: TRBJ2-3

CDR3nt: TGTGCCAGCAGTGCAGGGGATAATTCACCCCTCCACTTT
CDR3aa: CASSAGDNSPLHF
d_gene: -
len: 13
abundance: medium-sized
v_gene: TRBV6-4
j_gene: TRBJ1-6

CDR3nt: TGTGCCAGCAGCCCCCCGGCTTCACGGGAGCAGTTCTTC
CDR3aa: CASSPPASREQFF
d_gene: -
len: 13
abundance: many
v_gene: TRBV11-2
j_gene: TRBJ2-1

CDR3nt: TGTGCCAGTAGTATAGGGTTAGCGGGAGTTTTGGAGACCCAGTACTTC
CDR3aa: CASSIGLAGVLETQYF
d_gene: TRBD2
len: 16
abundance: -
v_gene: TRBV19
j_gene: TRBJ2-5

CDR3nt: TGTGCCAGCAGTTACGGGGAGGCGGGAGAGGATGAGCAGTTCTTC
CDR3aa: CASSYGEAGEDEQFF
d_gene: TRBD2
len: 15
abundance: few
v_gene: TRBV6-2/TRBV6-3
j_gene: TRBJ2-1

CDR3nt: TGCAGTGCTAGAGTAGGCCATGGCTACACCTTC
CDR3aa: CSARVGHGYTF
d_gene: -
len: 11
abundance: many
v_gene: TRBV20-1
j_gene: TRBJ1-2

CDR3nt: TGTGCCAGTAGTACGCAGGGGGCGGACTATGGCTACACCTTC
CDR3aa: CASSTQGADYGYTF
d_gene: TRBD1
len: 14
abundance: -
v_gene: TRBV19
j_gene: TRBJ1-2

CDR3nt: TGTGCCAGCAGCCACGGGAGCAGCCGTAGCACAGATACGCAGTATTTT
CDR3aa: CASSHGSSRSTDTQYF
d_gene: -
len: 16
abundance: many
v_gene: TRBV7-8
j_gene: TRBJ2-3

CDR3nt: TGCAGTGCTAGTCCCGCTTATAACAGGCTTGGTAATTCACCCCTCCACTTT
CDR3aa: CSASPAYNRLGNSPLHF
d_gene: -
len: 17
abundance: once
v_gene: TRBV20-1
j_gene: TRBJ1-6

CDR3nt: TGTGCCAGCAGTTACTCCGGACAGGGGATAGATACGCAGTATTTT
CDR3aa: CASSYSGQGIDTQYF
d_gene: TRBD1
len: 15
abundance: many
v_gene: TRBV6-6
j_gene: TRBJ2-3

CDR3nt: TGTGCCAGCAGTTTAGGGAATAGCGGGAACGCAGATACGCAGTATTTT
CDR3aa: CASSLGNSGNADTQYF
d_gene: TRBD2
len: 16
abundance: many
v_gene: TRBV12-3/TRBV12-4
j_gene: TRBJ2-3

CDR3nt: TGTGCCAGCAGCTGGGCAGGGGACCACTATGGCTACACCTTC
CDR3aa: CASSWAGDHYGYTF
d_gene: -
len: 14
abundance: many
v_gene: TRBV9
j_gene: TRBJ1-2

CDR3nt: TGTGCCAGCAGTTTAACGACCGTGGGGGAGCTGTTTTTT
CDR3aa: CASSLTTVGELFF
d_gene: -
len: 13
abundance: -
v_gene: TRBV27
j_gene: TRBJ2-2

CDR3nt: TGCGCCAGCAGCTTCGGTGGCGGGAGTCCCATGTGGGAGCAGTACTTC
CDR3aa: CASSFGGGSPMWEQYF
d_gene: TRBD2
len: 16
abundance: many
v_gene: TRBV5-1
j_gene: TRBJ2-7

CDR3nt: TGTGCCAGCAGTTCCCGGACAGGGGATGGGATCTCTGGGGCCAACGTCTTGACTTTC
CDR3aa: CASSSRTGDGISGANVLTF
d_gene: TRBD1
len: 19
abundance: -
v_gene: TRBV27
j_gene: TRBJ2-6

CDR3nt: TGTGCCAGCAGCAAGACAGGGAACACTGAAGCTTTCTTT
CDR3aa: CASSKTGNTEAFF
d_gene: -
len: 13
abundance: -
v_gene: TRBV6-1
j_gene: TRBJ1-1

CDR3nt: TGCAGTGCTAGAGATGTGGGGGGTGAAGCTTTCTTT
CDR3aa: CSARDVGGEAFF
d_gene: -
len: 12
abundance: many
v_gene: TRBV20-1
j_gene: TRBJ1-1